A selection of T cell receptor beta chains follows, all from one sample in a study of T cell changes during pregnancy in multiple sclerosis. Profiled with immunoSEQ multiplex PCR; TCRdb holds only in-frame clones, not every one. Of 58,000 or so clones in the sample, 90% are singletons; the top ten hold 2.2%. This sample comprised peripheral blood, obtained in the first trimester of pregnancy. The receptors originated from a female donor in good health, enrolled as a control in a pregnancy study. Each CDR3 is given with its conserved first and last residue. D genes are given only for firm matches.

CASILGAGREKLFF TGTGCCAGCATCCTGGGGGCAGGGCGAGAAAAACTGTTTTTT TRBJ1-4 TRBV2 -
CASSQQGNTEAFF TGTGCCAGTAGTCAACAGGGAAACACTGAAGCTTTCTTT TRBJ1-1 TRBV19 -
CASRTGTGYTDTQYF TGTGCCAGCAGGACAGGGACAGGATACACAGATACGCAGTATTTT TRBJ2-3 TRBV6-4 TRBD1
CASSLKTGTGYNEQFF TGTGCCAGCTCGCTTAAAACAGGGACGGGGTACAATGAGCAGTTCTTC TRBJ2-1 TRBV18 -
CASSFPRLSGEQFF TGTGCCAGCAGCTTTCCCCGGCTGAGCGGGGAGCAGTTCTTC TRBJ2-1 TRBV11-2 -
CAWSLSYEQYF TGTGCCTGGAGTCTCAGCTACGAGCAGTACTTC TRBJ2-7 TRBV30 -
CASSGKNSGGASNEQFF TGCGCCAGCAGCGGGAAAAATAGCGGGGGGGCCTCAAATGAGCAGTTCTTC TRBJ2-1 TRBV5-1 TRBD2
CASSATSAPYNEQFF TGTGCCAGCAGCGCAACTAGCGCCCCCTACAATGAGCAGTTCTTC TRBJ2-1 TRBV9 TRBD2
CASSQEWNSYNEQFF TGCGCCAGCAGCCAAGAATGGAACAGTTACAATGAGCAGTTCTTC TRBJ2-1 TRBV4-1 -
CASSESDPDTQYF TGTGCCAGCAGCGAGAGCGATCCAGATACGCAGTATTTT TRBJ2-3 TRBV27 -
CASSQDLGADTQYF TGTGCCAGCAGCCAAGATCTCGGAGCAGATACGCAGTATTTT TRBJ2-3 TRBV14 -
CAWRGQGGFYEQYF TGTGCCTGGAGGGGACAGGGGGGCTTCTACGAGCAGTACTTC TRBJ2-7 TRBV30 TRBD1
CASSQTSGGYPDSYNEQFF TGTGCCAGCAGCCAGACTAGCGGGGGATACCCGGACTCCTACAATGAGCAGTTCTTC TRBJ2-1 TRBV7-3 TRBD2
CASSVGALPTEAFF TGTGCCAGTAGCGTCGGAGCGCTGCCCACTGAAGCTTTCTTT TRBJ1-1 TRBV19 -
CASRKTGNYGYTF TGTGCCAGCAGAAAGACAGGGAACTATGGCTACACCTTC TRBJ1-2 TRBV28 TRBD1
CASGSFGQGARTEAFF TGTGCTAGTGGTTCGTTCGGACAGGGGGCGAGGACTGAAGCTTTCTTT TRBJ1-1 TRBV12-5 TRBD1
CAWRPGQGATYNSPLHF TGTGCCTGGAGACCAGGACAGGGGGCGACCTATAATTCACCCCTCCACTTT TRBJ1-6 TRBV30 TRBD1
CASSSGTGEQYF TGTGCCAGCAGCTCCGGGACAGGCGAGCAGTACTTC TRBJ2-7 TRBV5-4 TRBD1
CASSEPGLTGAGYTF TGTGCCAGCAGTGAACCCGGACTCACAGGGGCCGGCTACACCTTC TRBJ1-2 TRBV25-1 TRBD1
CASSIFAWAGANVLTF TGTGCCAGTAGTATCTTCGCGTGGGCCGGGGCCAACGTCCTGACTTTC TRBJ2-6 TRBV19 -
CASSPPGRMNTEAFF TGTGCCAGCAGCCCCCCGGGGAGGATGAACACTGAAGCTTTCTTT TRBJ1-1 TRBV7-3 -
CAWSWTADQPQHF TGTGCCTGGAGCTGGACAGCCGATCAGCCCCAGCATTTT TRBJ1-5 TRBV30 -
CASSEWGTSGRIDEQFF TGTGCCAGCAGTGAATGGGGGACTAGCGGGAGGATCGATGAGCAGTTCTTC TRBJ2-1 TRBV6-1 TRBD2
CASSPPTGDTYNEQFF TGTGCCAGCAGTCCACCGACAGGGGATACTTACAATGAGCAGTTCTTC TRBJ2-1 TRBV7-9 TRBD1
CASSFGGGAYEQYF TGTGCCAGCAGTTTCGGCGGGGGTGCCTACGAGCAGTACTTC TRBJ2-7 TRBV27 TRBD2
CASSFEATGNTIYF TGTGCCAGCAGCTTTGAGGCTACCGGAAACACCATATATTTT TRBJ1-3 TRBV11-2 -